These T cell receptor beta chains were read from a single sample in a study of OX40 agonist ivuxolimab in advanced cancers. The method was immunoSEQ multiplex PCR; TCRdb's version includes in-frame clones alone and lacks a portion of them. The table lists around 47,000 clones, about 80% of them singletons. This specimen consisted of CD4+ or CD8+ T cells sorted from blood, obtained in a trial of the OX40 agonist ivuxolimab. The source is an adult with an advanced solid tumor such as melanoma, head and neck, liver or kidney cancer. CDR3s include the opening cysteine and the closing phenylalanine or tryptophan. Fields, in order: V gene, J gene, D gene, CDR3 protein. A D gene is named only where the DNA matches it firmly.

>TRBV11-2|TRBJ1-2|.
CASSLGRTYGYTF
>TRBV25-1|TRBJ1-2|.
CASSEPTLNYGYTF
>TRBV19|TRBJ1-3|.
CASSITGGGNTIYF
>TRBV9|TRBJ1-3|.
CASSVGPPVGATGNTIYF
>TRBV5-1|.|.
CASSSQGFHEQYF
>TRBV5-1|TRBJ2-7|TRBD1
CASSLGQGLYEQYF
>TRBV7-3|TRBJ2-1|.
CASSLTGREQFF
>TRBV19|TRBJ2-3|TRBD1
CASIPRQGSTDTQYF
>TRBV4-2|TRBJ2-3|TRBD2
CASSQDLTSGNTQYF
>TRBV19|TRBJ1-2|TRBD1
CASSIQGAIYGYTF
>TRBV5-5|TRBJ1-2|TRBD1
CASSWDRAAEGYTF
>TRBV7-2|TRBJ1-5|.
CASSLGRNSNQPQHF
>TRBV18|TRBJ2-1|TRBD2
CASSPSLASGSGNEQFF
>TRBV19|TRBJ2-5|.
CASSRRGGETQYF
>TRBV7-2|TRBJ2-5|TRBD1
CASSLVQGYQETQYF
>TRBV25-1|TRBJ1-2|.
CASSGLGYGYTF
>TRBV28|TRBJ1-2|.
CASTPTGLYGYTF
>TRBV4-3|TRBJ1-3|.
CASSQGSHSGNTIYF
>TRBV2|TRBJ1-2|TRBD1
CASSGDRGFGGYTF
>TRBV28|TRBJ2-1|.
CASSLASGSSYNEQFF
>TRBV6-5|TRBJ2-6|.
CASSLSGANVLTF
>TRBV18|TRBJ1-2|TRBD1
CASSLPDRSSLGGYTF
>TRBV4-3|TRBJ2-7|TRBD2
CASSLSSGGTYEQYF
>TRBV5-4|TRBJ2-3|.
CASSPGGAGDTQYF
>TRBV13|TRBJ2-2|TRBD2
CASSSHGASGGAGELFF
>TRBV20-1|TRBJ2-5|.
CSAGLETQYF
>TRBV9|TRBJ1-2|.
CASSVEGYGGYTF
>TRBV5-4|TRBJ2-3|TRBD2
CASSLASGGDTQYF
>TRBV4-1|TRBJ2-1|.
CASSHPSDNEQFF
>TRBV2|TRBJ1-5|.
CASMRSGSYSNQPQHF
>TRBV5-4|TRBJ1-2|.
CASSRPDRNYGYTF